The 21 T cell receptor beta chains below come from one sample, sequenced in a study of T cells after yellow fever vaccination. MiXCR, run by TCRdb on the 5' RACE reads, gives a single entry per CDR3 protein. Among around 340,000 distinct CDR3 sequences listed, 8.7% were seen once. The sequencing here drew on PBMCs, taken on the day of the first yellow fever vaccination. Receptor source: a man aged 18-30 years who received the YFV17D yellow fever vaccine.

This clonotype was seen a handful of times. The genes are TRBV4-1 and TRBJ2-5; D possibly corresponds to TRBD2 (7 bases). V was clipped by 0 bases and J by 5 bases, with 13 bases between them. CDR1 and CDR2 (germline): MGHRA, YSYEKL. The CDR3 has 15 residues. In nucleotides, the CDR3 is TGCGCCAGCAGCCAAGATGGGGGGGCCAGGGAGACCCAGTACTTC. It yields the protein CASSQDGGARETQYF.

This chain joins TRBV12-3 or TRBV12-4 and TRBJ1-5; 7 bases align to TRBD1. J was trimmed by 15 bases and V by 1 base; bases with no gene match: 6. This CDR3 has 12 amino acids. The CDR3 bases are TGTGCCAGCAGTTTAGAAGGGGGCCACGGGCATTTT. Translating it yields CASSLEGGHGHF.

This clonotype was found a few times. One end of the junction is discordant with germline, which a read error may explain. V is TRBV20-1 and J is TRBJ1-3; D is undetermined. The CDR3 covers 16 residues. Germline values: CDR1 DFQATT, CDR2 SNEGSKA (reference sequence). CDR3 amino acids: CSARAVWPGAGNTIYF. Here the CDR3 DNA reads TGCAGTGCACGGGCGGTCTGGCCAGGCGCTGGGAACACCATATATTTT.

This clonotype was seen more than once but under ten times. V is TRBV18 and J is TRBJ2-1, with D perhaps assigned TRBD1 or TRBD2 (6 bases each). V was pared by 1 base and J by 3 bases, with 16 bases between. The CDR3 has 17 amino acids. Germline V CDR1 and CDR2: KGHSH, LQKENI. The CDR3 here is CASSPQRGAGVYNEQFF. The CDR3 bases are TGTGCCAGCTCACCACAGAGGGGGGCAGGGGTCTACAATGAGCAGTTCTTC.

At least ten counts were recorded for this clonotype. V gene TRBV7-2 combines with J gene TRBJ2-5; perhaps TRBD2 as D (5 bases). Deletions cut 2 bases from V and 7 bases from J, with 11 bases between. CDR1 is SGHTA and CDR2 is FQGNSA in the germline V gene. CDR3 length: 13 amino acids. CDR3 loop: CASSLQPAGTQYF. The CDR3 DNA is TGTGCCAGCAGCTTACAGCCCGCGGGGACCCAGTACTTC. Together with reference TRBV7-2 and TRBJ2-5, the CDR3 gives the full variable domain: GAGVSQSPSNKVTEKGKDVELRCDPISGHTALYWYRQSLGQGLEFLIYFQGNSAPDKSGLPSDRFSAERTGGSVSTLTIQRTQQEDSAVYLCASSLQPAGTQYFGPGTRLLVL.

The chain combines TRBV7-8 with TRBJ2-1; D might be TRBD2 (6 bases). The V and J ends lost 1 base and 6 bases respectively, with 25 bases between them. This CDR3 has 19 residues. Germline CDR1 SGHVS, CDR2 FQNEAQ. The CDR3 bases are TGTGCCAGCAGCTTAGTAAGCTGGGGCGGGGCATTGACCGGCAATGAGCAGTTCTTC. Translating it yields CASSLVSWGGALTGNEQFF.

V usage is TRBV7-3 and J usage is TRBJ1-1, with D uncertain. Germline V lookup: CDR1 SGHTA, CDR2 FQGTGA. V lost 5 bases, J lost 3 bases, and 10 bases lay in between. This CDR3 is 13 amino acids long. The CDR3 region has the DNA TGTGCCAGCAGCATCAGAAAGGACACTGAAGCTTTCTTT. This sequence encodes CASSIRKDTEAFF.

This clonotype has at least ten counts. This chain links TRBV5-6 with TRBJ2-1; D is possibly TRBD2 (6 bases). CDR3 size: 14 residues. Per the germline V gene, CDR1 is SGHDT and CDR2 is YYEEEE. Trimming stripped 1 base from V and 7 bases from J, with 12 bases between. CDR3 residues: CASSLSGGVNEQFF. The CDR3 nucleotides are TGTGCCAGCAGCTTGTCCGGGGGAGTTAATGAGCAGTTCTTC.

Ten or more counts support this clonotype. The rearrangement joins TRBV3-1 to TRBJ1-5; tentative D call: TRBD1 (6 bases). Germline lookup yields CDR1 LGHDT and CDR2 YNNKEL (reference sequence). CDR3 length: 13 amino acids. Deletions cut 3 bases from V and 4 bases from J, with 7 bases between. As DNA, the CDR3 is TGTGCCAGCAGCCAGGACAGAAATCAGCCCCAGCATTTT. Translation: CASSQDRNQPQHF.

This clonotype was picked up a small number of times. The rearrangement joins TRBV2 to TRBJ2-5; D might be TRBD2 (6 bases). V was trimmed by 0 bases and J by 2 bases, leaving 10 bases between them. This CDR3 is built from 15 residues. Germline lookup yields CDR1 SNHLY and CDR2 FYNNEI. The CDR3 coding sequence is TGTGCCAGCAGTGAAGCGGCAGGGAGGCAAGAGACCCAGTACTTC. Protein sequence: CASSEAAGRQETQYF.

This clonotype was counted ten times or more. The CDR3 nucleotides are TGTGCCAGCAGTTTACGCGGGGGGCGAACTGAAGCTTTCTTT. Protein: CASSLRGGRTEAFF. This chain joins TRBV12-3 or TRBV12-4 and TRBJ1-1, with a weak D call TRBD1 (6 bases). The CDR3 extends over 14 amino acids. V was trimmed by 2 bases and J by 5 bases, leaving 12 bases between them.

In this sample, this clonotype turned up a few times. The rearrangement uses TRBV12-3 or TRBV12-4 and TRBJ2-7; D possibly corresponds to TRBD2 (5 bases). Trimming shortened V by 5 bases and J by 4 bases, and 9 bases separated the two germline ends. This CDR3 spans 12 amino acids. The CDR3 reads CASSVRGYEQYV. The CDR3 DNA sequence: TGTGCCAGCAGTGTCCGGGGATACGAGCAGTACGTC.

This clonotype appeared many times. CDR3 sequence reads: CASSHALWGQFF. The CDR3 DNA follows: TGTGCCAGCAGCCATGCCCTGTGGGGGCAGTTCTTC. The chain has TRBV4-2 and TRBJ2-1; D gene unclear. The CDR3 consists of 12 residues. Germline V gene data show CDR1 as LGHNA and CDR2 as YNFKEQ. V was trimmed by 3 bases and J by 12 bases, leaving 12 bases between them.

The chain couples TRBV20-1 to TRBJ2-3; 7 bases align to TRBD2. This CDR3 comprises 15 residues. Germline CDR1 DFQATT, CDR2 SNEGSKA (reference sequence). V shed 4 bases and J 2 bases; nucleotides not matched to a gene: 9. The CDR3 reads CSANQRGTATDTQYF. DNA of the CDR3: TGCAGTGCTAATCAGCGGGGCACTGCCACAGATACGCAGTATTTT.

This clonotype has only a few counts. This chain uses TRBV9 with TRBJ2-7, with 7 bases aligning to TRBD1. CDR3 length: 13 amino acids. With V trimmed by 0 bases and J by 5 bases, 2 bases remained unmatched. Looked up from germline, CDR1 is SGDLS and CDR2 is YYNGEE. The chain's CDR3 is CASSVGQGNEQYF. CDR3 DNA sequence: TGTGCCAGCAGCGTAGGACAGGGAAACGAGCAGTACTTC.

J is TRBJ2-3 and V is TRBV5-1, with 10 bases aligning to TRBD1. CDR3 length: 16 residues. V was clipped by 0 bases and J by 3 bases; unmatched bases: 4. Germline V gene data show CDR1 as SGHRS and CDR2 as YFSETQ. For the CDR3, the DNA is TGCGCCAGCAGCTTGGGCCCGGGACAGGGGACAGATACGCAGTATTTT. The encoded protein is CASSLGPGQGTDTQYF.

In its sample, this clonotype was seen a few times. The rearrangement links TRBV6-2 or TRBV6-3 to TRBJ2-1, with a tentative D call TRBD2 (7 bases). Trimming left V 7 bases short and J 6 bases short, with 19 bases between. The CDR3 consists of 15 residues. Germline values: CDR1 MNHEY, CDR2 SVGEGT. CDR3 in DNA: TGTGCCAGCACCAAAGGGGGGGCGCCGGTCAATGAGCAGTTCTTC. Protein product: CASTKGGAPVNEQFF.

Many counts were recorded for this clonotype. This sequence joins TRBV12-3 or TRBV12-4 and TRBJ2-3; TRBD2 is a possible D gene (5 bases). V shed 5 bases and J shed 3 bases, with 9 bases lying between them. This CDR3 spans 13 amino acids. CDR3 sequence: CASSGRLTDTQYF. CDR3 nucleotide sequence: TGTGCCAGCAGTGGACGACTAACAGATACGCAGTATTTT.

CDR3 nucleotide sequence: TGCAGTGCTAGAATTGGGACGAAACAAGAAGCTTTCTTT. Amino acids: CSARIGTKQEAFF. This sequence joins TRBV20-1 and TRBJ1-1, with a tentative D call TRBD1 (5 bases). The V end was cut by 2 bases, the J end by 8 bases, with 15 bases between. Germline CDR1 is DFQATT and CDR2 is SNEGSKA (reference sequence). CDR3 size: 13 residues.

The CDR3 here is CASSPRTTAYNEQFF. The CDR3 region has the DNA TGCGCCAGCAGCCCCCGTACCACGGCCTACAATGAGCAGTTCTTC. The gene calls are TRBV5-1 and TRBJ2-1, with D unresolved. The germline V gene encodes CDR1 SGHRS and CDR2 YFSETQ. This CDR3 comprises 15 residues. V lost 4 bases and J 2 bases, leaving 13 bases between the germline ends.

This clonotype was found a few times. The chain combines TRBV19 with TRBJ2-3, with TRBD2 as a possible D gene (7 bases). This CDR3 is built from 13 residues. V lost 11 bases, J lost 2 bases, and 14 bases lay in between. Per the germline V gene, CDR1 is LNHDA and CDR2 is SQIVND (reference sequence). The CDR3 bases are TGTGCCCCTACGGGGGGCAACACAGATACGCAGTATTTT. It specifies CAPTGGNTDTQYF.